This entry lists 25 T cell receptor beta chains sequenced from one sample in a study of blood T cell repertoires in COVID-19. The data were produced by immunoSEQ multiplex PCR, yet TCRdb's version contains in-frame clones alone and is incomplete. The data contain 150,000 to 250,000 clones, approximately 90% of them singletons. The sequenced sample consisted of PBMCs or T cells enriched from blood (not recorded which). These TCRs come from a woman younger than 45 who had recovered from COVID-19.

The chain combines TRBV4-1 with TRBJ2-7; TRBD2 agrees at 8 bases. V shed 4 bases and J 0 bases; nucleotides not matched to a gene: 8. CDR1 and CDR2 from the germline V gene are MGHRA and YSYEKL. The CDR3 extends over 16 amino acids. CDR3 nucleotide sequence: TGCGCCAGCAGCCCAGCGAAAAGCGGGAGCTCCTACGAGCAGTACTTC. Protein: CASSPAKSGSSYEQYF.

In DNA, the CDR3 is TGCAGCGTTGGTCCAGGGGGGATCTATGGCTACACCTTC. Amino acid sequence: CSVGPGGIYGYTF. The chain uses TRBV29-1 and TRBJ1-2; 7 bases fit TRBD1. The CDR3 consists of 13 residues. Germline assignment: CDR1 SQVTM and CDR2 ANQGSEA. V trimming: 4 bases; J trimming: 4 bases; junction bases outside the gene matches: 6.

The chain is built from TRBV7-2 and TRBJ1-4; D may be TRBD1 (6 bases). Germline V gene data show CDR1 as SGHTA and CDR2 as FQGNSA. The ends were cut back, 5 bases at V and 8 bases at J, with 18 bases in the middle. This CDR3 region has 15 residues. In DNA form, the CDR3 reads TGTGCCAGCAGCCACCAGCCAGGGGAGGGGGAAAAACTGTTTTTT. This gives the protein CASSHQPGEGEKLFF.

This clone was recorded once. At one end, the junction sequence differs from germline, possibly due to a read error. The gene calls are TRBV7-2 and TRBJ1-2, with D perhaps matching TRBD1 (6 bases). Germline values: CDR1 SGHTA, CDR2 FQGNSA. The CDR3 length is 14 residues. The chain's CDR3 is CASSLGQTVYGYTF. In DNA, the CDR3 is TGTGCCAGCAGTTTAGGACAGACAGTTTATGGCTACACCTTC.

The chain has TRBV19 and TRBJ2-7; D not resolved. The V gene's germline CDR1 is LNHDA and CDR2 SQIVND (reference sequence). The CDR3 totals 15 residues. The V and J ends lost 3 bases and 3 bases respectively, with 15 bases between them. The CDR3 protein is CASSILDGKGYEQYF. CDR3 sequence (DNA): TGTGCCAGTAGTATCCTAGACGGTAAAGGCTACGAGCAGTACTTC.

The chain employs TRBV4-1 and TRBJ2-1; 8 bases are a match to TRBD1. The CDR3 runs 12 residues. The germline V gene has CDR1 MGHRA and CDR2 YSYEKL. J lost 15 bases, V lost 1 base, and 5 bases had no gene match. The CDR3: CASSQAGGRWFF. CDR3 sequence (DNA): TGCGCCAGCAGCCAAGCAGGGGGCAGGTGGTTCTTC.

This rearrangement joins TRBV7-2 to TRBJ2-1; 8 nucleotides match TRBD2. The CDR3 is 17 residues long. Germline V gene data show CDR1 as SGHTA and CDR2 as FQGNSA. The V gene end was trimmed by 5 bases and the J gene end by 7 bases; junction bases not matched to a gene: 16. The CDR3 DNA is TGTGCCAGCAGCAAAGGCCCTAGGAGGGGACTAGGGAATGAGCAGTTCTTC. Protein: CASSKGPRRGLGNEQFF.

This chain links TRBV11-3 with TRBJ2-3, with TRBD2 identical over 9 bases. Germline V gene sequence: CDR1 SGHNT, CDR2 YENEEA. The CDR3 consists of 18 residues. V was clipped by 4 bases and J by 4 bases; unmatched bases: 15. Written as DNA, the CDR3 is TGTGCCAGCAGCTCGAGAACCCTAGCGGGGCGGGGGGCAGATACGCAGTATTTT. Translated: CASSSRTLAGRGADTQYF.

This chain links TRBV7-3 with TRBJ1-1; no clear D gene. This CDR3 comprises 13 residues. Germline loops: CDR1 SGHTA, CDR2 FQGTGA. V lost 0 bases and J lost 3, with 5 bases in between. This CDR3 reads CASSLTTDTEAFF. CDR3 DNA: TGTGCCAGCAGCTTAACCACAGACACTGAAGCTTTCTTT. Full variable domain (outside the CDR3, taken from reference TRBV7-3 and TRBJ1-1): GAGVSQTPSNKVTEKGKYVELRCDPISGHTALYWYRQSLGQGPEFLIYFQGTGAADDSGLPNDRFFAVRPEGSVSTLKIQRTERGDSAVYLCASSLTTDTEAFFGQGTRLTVV.

This rearrangement joins TRBV29-1 to TRBJ2-1, with 9 bases matching TRBD2. Unmatched junction bases numbered 7, after V lost 6 bases and J lost 7 bases. CDR1 and CDR2 from the germline V gene are SQVTM and ANQGSEA. The CDR3 is made up of 13 amino acids. Written as DNA, the CDR3 is TGCAGCGTACAGCGGGAGGTAAAGAATGAGCAGTTCTTC. Its protein is CSVQREVKNEQFF.

The rearrangement joins TRBV7-8 to TRBJ1-5, with TRBD1 matching 11 bases. Trimming removed 5 bases from V and 3 bases from J; junction bases left unmatched: 3. Germline V gives CDR1 SGHVS, CDR2 FQNEAQ. The length of the CDR3 is 15 residues. This CDR3 reads CASSRTGGFNQPQHF. CDR3 coding DNA: TGTGCCAGCAGCCGGACAGGGGGCTTCAATCAGCCCCAGCATTTT.

The rearrangement joins TRBV5-1 to TRBJ2-5; 8 positions match TRBD2. The J segment lost 1 base and the V segment lost 1 base, leaving 18 bases of the junction unmatched. The CDR3 totals 20 residues. CDR1 and CDR2 (germline): SGHRS, YFSETQ. This CDR3 is CASSLPQNLSGRHPQETQYF. In DNA, the CDR3 is TGCGCCAGCAGCTTGCCTCAGAACCTGAGCGGGAGACACCCCCAAGAGACCCAGTACTTC.

This clone came up once. The gene calls are TRBV7-3 and TRBJ2-3; TRBD2 is a possible D gene (7 bases). This CDR3 contains 15 residues. With 2 bases removed from V and 3 bases from J, the gap between germline ends came to 12 bases. CDR1 and CDR2 from the germline V gene are SGHTA and FQGTGA. The CDR3 is CASSLWGGVTDTQYF. CDR3 nucleotide sequence: TGTGCCAGCAGCTTATGGGGGGGCGTGACAGATACGCAGTATTTT.

V gene TRBV27 combines with J gene TRBJ1-2, with D possibly matching TRBD1 (6 bases). CDR3 size: 15 residues. Germline V gene lookup returns CDR1 MNHEY and CDR2 SMNVEV (reference sequence). The V end lost 1 base, the J end lost 0 bases, and 9 bases lay between the germline ends. CDR3 in DNA: TGTGCCAGCAGTTTATGGGGGGGGCCTAACTATGGCTACACCTTC. This encodes CASSLWGGPNYGYTF.

This clone was seen only once. This chain links TRBV13 with TRBJ1-2, with 8 bases matching TRBD1. V dropped 0 bases and J dropped 4; count of bases not matched to a gene: 1. This CDR3 has 14 residues. From germline, CDR1 is PRHDT and CDR2 FYEKMQ (reference sequence). The CDR3 coding sequence is TGTGCCAGCAGCTTAGGGCAGGGGGCCTATGGCTACACCTTC. Amino acid sequence: CASSLGQGAYGYTF. Together with reference TRBV13 and TRBJ1-2, the CDR3 gives the full variable domain: AAGVIQSPRHLIKEKRETATLKCYPIPRHDTVYWYQQGPGQDPQFLISFYEKMQSDKGSIPDRFSAQQFSDYHSELNMSSLELGDSALYFCASSLGQGAYGYTFGSGTRLTVV.

The chain links TRBV7-9 to TRBJ1-6; D may be TRBD1 (5 bases). This CDR3 region has 16 residues. The V gene lost 5 bases and the J gene lost 6 bases, with 17 bases spanning the gap. From germline, CDR1 is SEHNR and CDR2 FQNEAQ (reference sequence). This CDR3 reads CASSRVEGLINSPLHF. CDR3 DNA: TGTGCCAGCAGCAGAGTGGAGGGACTGATTAATTCACCCCTCCACTTT.

The chain has TRBV5-1 and TRBJ2-2, with 11 positions matching TRBD2. The V and J ends lost 4 bases and 6 bases, in that order; junction bases with no gene match: 2. This CDR3 comprises 14 residues. Germline V gene data show CDR1 as SGHRS and CDR2 as YFSETQ. CDR3 sequence reads: CASSIAGGPGELFF. CDR3 nucleotides: TGCGCCAGCAGCATAGCGGGGGGGCCCGGGGAGCTGTTTTTT.

V and J are TRBV13 and TRBJ2-7; TRBD1 agrees at 12 bases. The germline gives CDR1 PRHDT, CDR2 FYEKMQ (reference sequence). The CDR3 consists of 19 residues. Trimming at V came to 3 bases and at J to 2 bases, leaving 14 bases not matched to a gene. This CDR3 reads CASSFPSRDRGRFAYEQYF. The CDR3 DNA sequence: TGTGCCAGCAGCTTCCCATCCCGGGACAGGGGGCGCTTTGCCTACGAGCAGTACTTC.

The rearrangement links TRBV6-2 or TRBV6-3 to TRBJ1-4; possible D gene TRBD1, 5 bases. Trimming took off 4 bases at V and 5 bases at J, with 5 bases between the two ends. The CDR3 spans 12 residues. Germline CDR1 is MNHEY and CDR2 is SVGEGT. The CDR3 loop is CASSWGNEKLFF. The CDR3 coding sequence is TGTGCCAGCAGTTGGGGCAATGAAAAACTGTTTTTT.

The chain is built from TRBV27 and TRBJ1-3; D uncertain. The CDR3 contains 13 residues. The V end was cut by 5 bases, the J end by 0 bases, with 5 bases between. Germline V gene sequence: CDR1 MNHEY, CDR2 SMNVEV (reference sequence). The CDR3 DNA is TGTGCCAGCAGTCTAACCTCTGGAAACACCATATATTTT. Encoded protein: CASSLTSGNTIYF.

The rearrangement uses TRBV25-1 and TRBJ2-5; D is possibly TRBD2 (6 bases). The CDR3 loop spans 13 amino acids. Germline-derived CDR1 and CDR2 are MGHDK and SYGVNS. V was clipped by 5 bases and J by 3 bases, with 10 bases between them. The CDR3 region has the DNA TGTGCCAGCAGTACGTGGGGGGAAGAGACCCAGTACTTC. Translation: CASSTWGEETQYF.

The V gene is TRBV28, the J gene TRBJ2-3; 9 positions agree with TRBD1. The V segment lost 1 base and the J segment 1 base; nucleotides outside the gene matches: 6. The V gene's germline CDR1 is MDHEN and CDR2 SYDVKM. This CDR3 has 17 residues. CDR3 DNA sequence: TGTGCCAGCAGTTTATCGCAGGGGGACAGGGGCACAGATACGCAGTATTTT. It yields the protein CASSLSQGDRGTDTQYF. Full variable domain (rest looked up from reference TRBV28 and TRBJ2-3): DVKVTQSSRYLVKRTGEKVFLECVQDMDHENMFWYRQDPGLGLRLIYFSYDVKMKEKGDIPEGYSVSREKKERFSLILESASTNQTSMYLCASSLSQGDRGTDTQYFGPGTRLTVL.

J is TRBJ1-1 and V is TRBV11-2; possible D gene TRBD1, 6 bases. The V end was cut by 1 base, the J end by 5 bases, with 11 bases between. CDR1 and CDR2 from the germline V gene are SGHAT and FQNNGV. CDR3 length: 14 residues. This chain's CDR3 is CASSLAQGLTEAFF. The CDR3 nucleotides are TGTGCCAGCAGCTTAGCCCAGGGGCTGACTGAAGCTTTCTTT.

This chain uses TRBV30 with TRBJ1-6; TRBD1 is a possible D gene (5 bases). Germline lookup yields CDR1 GTSNPN and CDR2 SVGIG (reference sequence). V shed 3 bases and J shed 10 bases, with 19 bases lying between them. The CDR3 spans 15 residues. Written as DNA, the CDR3 is TGTGCCTGGAGGGGGTCCAGGGCTGATAGGTCACCCCTCCACTTT. Translating it yields CAWRGSRADRSPLHF.

The chain is built from TRBV19 and TRBJ1-4; D not resolved. The CDR3 runs to 19 residues. Trimming shortened V by 2 bases and J by 8 bases, and 27 bases separated the two germline ends. Germline V lookup: CDR1 LNHDA, CDR2 SQIVND (reference sequence). CDR3 amino acids: CASSIIHPPFPGGEEKLFF. The CDR3 DNA follows: TGTGCCAGTAGTATAATACACCCCCCTTTCCCGGGCGGGGAGGAAAAACTGTTTTTT.